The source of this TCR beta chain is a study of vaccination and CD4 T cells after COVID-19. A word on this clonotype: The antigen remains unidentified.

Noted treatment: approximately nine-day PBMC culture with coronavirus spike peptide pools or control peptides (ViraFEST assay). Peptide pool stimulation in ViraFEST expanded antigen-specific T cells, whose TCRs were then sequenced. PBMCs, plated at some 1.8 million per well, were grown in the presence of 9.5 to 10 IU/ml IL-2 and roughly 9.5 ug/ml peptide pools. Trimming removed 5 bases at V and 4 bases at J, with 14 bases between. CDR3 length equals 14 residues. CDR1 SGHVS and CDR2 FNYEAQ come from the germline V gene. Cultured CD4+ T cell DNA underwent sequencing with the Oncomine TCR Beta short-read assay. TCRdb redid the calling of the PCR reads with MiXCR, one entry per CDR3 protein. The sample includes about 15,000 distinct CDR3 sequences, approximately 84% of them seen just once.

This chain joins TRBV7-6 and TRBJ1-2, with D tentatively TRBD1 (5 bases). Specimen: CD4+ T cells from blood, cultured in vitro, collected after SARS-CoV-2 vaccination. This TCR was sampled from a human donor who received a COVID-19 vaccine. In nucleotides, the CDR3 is TGTGCCAGCAGCCCAGGGCCCCTGTCCTATGGCTACACCTTC. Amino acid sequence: CASSPGPLSYGYTF.